Below are 11 T cell receptor beta chains sequenced from a single sample in a study of blood T cell repertoires in COVID-19. Sequencing used immunoSEQ multiplex PCR; TCRdb keeps in-frame clones, though not all of them. The data hold around 170,000 clones, with about nine tenths observed a single time. The sample taken for sequencing was peripheral blood. The receptors here all came from a man aged 55 to 70 with acute or convalescent COVID-19.

The chain has TRBV18 and TRBJ1-5, with 9 bases matching TRBD1. Losses at the gene ends were 3 bases for V and 6 bases for J; bases not matched to a gene: 3. This CDR3 region has 14 residues. The germline V gene has CDR1 KGHSH and CDR2 LQKENI. Here the CDR3 reads CASSPGTGSQPQHF. In nucleotides, the CDR3 is TGTGCCAGCTCACCCGGGACAGGGAGTCAGCCCCAGCATTTT.

The genes are TRBV3-1 (or the pseudogene TRBV3-2) and TRBJ2-1; D gene ambiguous. The CDR3 loop spans 13 amino acids. The germline V gene encodes CDR1 LGHDT and CDR2 YNNKEL (reference sequence). V lost 4 bases, J lost 4 bases, and 8 bases lay in between. CDR3 DNA: TGTGCCAGCAGCCCCGGTGATTACAATGAGCAGTTCTTC. It translates to CASSPGDYNEQFF.

This clone was counted once. The V gene is TRBV7-2, the J gene TRBJ2-7; TRBD1 agrees at 7 bases. Germline lookup yields CDR1 SGHTA and CDR2 FQGNSA. Losses at the gene ends were 1 base for V and 5 bases for J; bases not matched to a gene: 8. This CDR3 has 15 residues. CDR3 loop: CASSLVRTGANEQYF. The CDR3 DNA is TGTGCCAGCAGCTTAGTAAGAACAGGGGCAAACGAGCAGTACTTC. Drawing the rest from reference TRBV7-2 and TRBJ2-7, the complete variable domain is GAGVSQSPSNKVTEKGKDVELRCDPISGHTALYWYRQSLGQGLEFLIYFQGNSAPDKSGLPSDRFSAERTGGSVSTLTIQRTQQEDSAVYLCASSLVRTGANEQYFGPGTRLTVT.

The chain joins TRBV5-1 to TRBJ2-4; D call uncertain. V lost 5 bases and J lost 1, with 16 bases in between. In germline, CDR1 is SGHRS, CDR2 YFSETQ. The length of the CDR3 is 16 residues. CDR3: CASRVRRSNAKNIQYF. In nucleotides, the CDR3 is TGCGCCAGCAGGGTGAGGCGATCGAATGCCAAAAACATTCAGTACTTC.

With respect to this clone: The sample carries other DNA sequences with the same CDR3. The V and J genes are TRBV29-1 and TRBJ1-2; 9 nucleotides line up with TRBD1. CDR1 SQVTM and CDR2 ANQGSEA come from the germline V gene. After removal of 6 bases from V and 5 bases from J, the junction contained 1 base not matched to a gene. This CDR3 contains 11 residues. This CDR3 reads CSVTGGYGYTF. The CDR3 nucleotides are TGCAGCGTGACAGGGGGGTATGGCTACACCTTC.

This chain links TRBV10-2 with TRBJ2-3; TRBD2 matches at 8 bases. The CDR3 has 17 amino acids. The V gene's germline CDR1 is WSHSY and CDR2 SAAADI. The trim removed 5 bases at V and 5 bases at J, leaving 15 bases unmatched. CDR3 DNA: TGCGCCAGCAGTCCCGGTAGGGGACTAGGGGGACAAGATACGCAGTATTTT. This codes for CASSPGRGLGGQDTQYF.

The chain is built from TRBV6-6 and TRBJ1-1; tentative D call: TRBD1 (5 bases). There are 15 residues in the CDR3. Trimming cost V 5 bases and J 1 base, with 14 bases left between them. CDR1 and CDR2 from the germline V gene are MNHNY and SVGAGI (reference sequence). The CDR3 DNA reads as TGTGCCAGCAGTAAACCGGACATGGGGAACACTGAAGCTTTCTTT. It yields the protein CASSKPDMGNTEAFF.

CDR3 loop: CASSPRTLTGELFF. The CDR3 DNA follows: TGTGCCAGCAGCCCCCGGACTCTGACCGGGGAGCTGTTTTTT. The chain links TRBV11-2 to TRBJ2-2, with D perhaps TRBD2 (5 bases). Trimming left V 5 bases short and J 5 bases short, with 12 bases between. The CDR3 runs to 14 residues. Germline V gene data show CDR1 as SGHAT and CDR2 as FQNNGV.

The chain has TRBV2 and TRBJ1-1; TRBD1 matches 7 bases. The V and J ends lost 6 bases and 2 bases, in that order; junction bases with no gene match: 9. The length of the CDR3 is 15 residues. Germline V lookup: CDR1 SNHLY, CDR2 FYNNEI. The CDR3 sequence: CASSAPGQLNTEAFF. As DNA, the CDR3 is TGTGCCAGCAGCGCCCCGGGACAGCTTAACACTGAAGCTTTCTTT. Filled out from reference TRBV2 and TRBJ1-1, the complete variable domain reads EPEVTQTPSHQVTQMGQEVILRCVPISNHLYFYWYRQILGQKVEFLVSFYNNEISEKSEIFDDQFSVERPDGSNFTLKIRSTKLEDSAMYFCASSAPGQLNTEAFFGQGTRLTVV.

The CDR3 DNA reads as TGCGCCAGCACAGTGGCGGGAGAAGAGACCCAGTACTTC. It translates to CASTVAGEETQYF. V and J are TRBV5-1 and TRBJ2-5; 7 bases align to TRBD2. CDR1 and CDR2 from the germline V gene are SGHRS and YFSETQ. This CDR3 region has 13 residues. The J segment lost 3 bases and the V segment lost 6 bases, leaving 5 bases of the junction unmatched. Complete variable domain (other parts from reference TRBV5-1 and TRBJ2-5): KAGVTQTPRYLIKTRGQQVTLSCSPISGHRSVSWYQQTPGQGLQFLFEYFSETQRNKGNFPGRFSGRQFSNSRSEMNVSTLELGDSALYLCASTVAGEETQYFGPGTRLLVL.

This clone was detected once. The V gene is TRBV20-1, the J gene TRBJ1-2; 8 bases map to TRBD1. Losses at the gene ends were 3 bases for V and 1 base for J; bases not matched to a gene: 1. The CDR3 consists of 13 residues. Germline-derived CDR1 and CDR2 are DFQATT and SNEGSKA (reference sequence). The CDR3 coding sequence is TGCAGTGCTAGTACAGGGGGTAACTATGGCTACACCTTC. Residues: CSASTGGNYGYTF.